This TCR beta chain was documented in a study of OX40 agonist ivuxolimab in advanced cancers. Data came from immunoSEQ multiplex PCR; TCRdb stores just in-frame clones and leaves some out. The sample yields tens of thousands of clones, 85% to 90% seen once. V was cut by 3 bases and J by 3 bases, with 7 bases left in between. There are 13 residues in the CDR3. Looked up from germline, CDR1 is SEHNR and CDR2 is FQNEAQ (reference sequence). The receptor was isolated from an adult with an advanced solid tumor such as melanoma, head and neck, liver or kidney cancer. The chain recombines TRBV7-9 with TRBJ2-3; D is possibly TRBD1 (6 bases). Here the sequenced sample was CD4+ or CD8+ T cells sorted from blood, taken in a trial of the OX40 agonist ivuxolimab. CDR3 loop: CASSFRGTDTQYF. For the CDR3, the DNA is TGTGCCAGCAGCTTTAGGGGGACAGATACGCAGTATTTT.